Below, 28 T cell receptor beta chains from the same sample are listed, as sequenced in a study of T cells in Graves' hyperthyroidism and ophthalmopathy (dated 2019 in TCRdb). The library was produced with multiplex PCR. The reads were generated on an Illumina HiSeq 2000. Amplification of TCR beta CDR3 regions was carried out from RNA transcripts. A first-round RT-PCR of the TCR CDR3 used the HTBI primer set with the Qiagen OneStep RT-PCR kit. Through fastp at Q25 and MiXCR, TCRdb rebuilt clones from the public reads, retaining in-frame beta chains. Rows with a matching CDR3 protein are joined into one entry that keeps the most common DNA and genes. This sample comprises some 460,000 distinct CDR3 sequences, approximately 14% of them detected only once. Together, the top ten hold 7.5% to 8% of the sample. Source material: blood. All receptors derive from a woman between 18 and 29 years old with Graves' hyperthyroidism.

This clonotype has a count of ten or more. The chain is built from TRBV5-1 and TRBJ1-5, with D hard to call. Germline CDR1 reads SGHRS; CDR2 reads YFSETQ. This CDR3 contains 14 residues. The V gene lost 4 bases and the J gene lost 5 bases, with 13 bases spanning the gap. The CDR3 protein is CASSRSPPDQPQHF. The CDR3 nucleotides read TGCGCCAGCAGCCGGTCCCCGCCTGATCAGCCCCAGCATTTT.

This clonotype has ten or more counts. The junction and the germline gene differ at one end; a read error may be behind it. This chain connects TRBV18 to TRBJ1-6; no clear D. This CDR3 contains 14 residues. The V gene's germline CDR1 is KGHSH and CDR2 LQKENI. The CDR3 DNA reads as TGTGCCTCCGGGGTCTCAACTCGGGATTCGCCCCTCCACTTT. Translation gives CASGVSTRDSPLHF. Using reference TRBV18 and TRBJ1-6 for the parts outside the CDR3, the full variable domain is NAGVMQNPRHLVRRRGQEARLRCSPMKGHSHVYWYRQLPEEGLKFMVYLQKENIIDESGMPKERFSAEFPKEGPSILRIQQVVRGDSAAYFCASGVSTRDSPLHFGNGTRLTVT.

The J gene is TRBJ2-1, the V gene TRBV12-3 or TRBV12-4; tentative D call: TRBD1 (6 bases). Trimming left V 5 bases short and J 8 bases short, with 10 bases between. The CDR3 extends over 12 amino acids. The CDR3 bases are TGTGCCAGCAGTCCGACAGGCGATGAGCAGTTCTTC. It codes for CASSPTGDEQFF.

This clonotype was detected many times. The V and J genes are TRBV15 and TRBJ1-1; 10 bases match TRBD1. The V gene end was trimmed by 5 bases and the J gene end by 5 bases; junction bases not matched to a gene: 17. Germline loops: CDR1 LNHNV, CDR2 YYDKDF (reference sequence). CDR3 size: 18 residues. The CDR3 spells CATSSSGGRTDRGTEAFF. The CDR3 bases are TGTGCCACCAGCTCTAGCGGGGGTCGAACGGACAGGGGGACTGAAGCTTTCTTT.

This clonotype was seen many times. The gene calls are TRBV12-3 or TRBV12-4 and TRBJ1-5; maybe TRBD1 (5 bases). V gave up 1 base and J gave up 4 bases, with 11 bases separating them. The CDR3 has 15 amino acids. This CDR3 reads CASSLEGAGNQPQHF. The CDR3 nucleotides are TGTGCCAGCAGTTTAGAGGGTGCAGGGAATCAGCCCCAGCATTTT.

The V and J genes are TRBV5-1 and TRBJ2-7, with 8 bases matching TRBD2. The CDR3 contains 16 residues. CDR1 is SGHRS and CDR2 is YFSETQ in the germline V gene. V lost 4 bases and J lost 0; bases outside the gene matches: 9. This CDR3 reads CASSTHAGTSSYEQYF. In DNA form, the CDR3 reads TGCGCCAGCAGCACGCATGCCGGGACTAGCTCCTACGAGCAGTACTTC.

In its sample, this clonotype was seen a few times. This may arise from a read error, as a much more abundant clone is one base away. The rearrangement links TRBV3-1 to TRBJ1-2; TRBD1 might be the D (5 bases). The CDR3 length is 14 residues. Germline CDR1 and CDR2: LGHDT and YNNKEL (reference sequence). This CDR3 reads CASSQGGQGQGCTF. The CDR3 region has the DNA TGTGCCAGCAGCCAAGGGGGCCAGGGTCAGGGCTGCACCTTC.

V is TRBV27 and J is TRBJ2-7; TRBD2 matches at 11 bases. This CDR3 has 15 residues. J lost 3 bases, V lost 6 bases, and 7 bases had no gene match. Germline V lookup: CDR1 MNHEY, CDR2 SMNVEV (reference sequence). CDR3 DNA: TGTGCCAGCAGCCCCGGACTAGCGGGCAACTACGAGCAGTACTTC. It is translated as CASSPGLAGNYEQYF.

At least ten counts were recorded for this clonotype. The chain recombines TRBV20-1 with TRBJ2-1, with D possibly matching TRBD1 (6 bases). The germline CDR1 and CDR2 sequences are DFQATT and SNEGSKA (reference sequence). The CDR3 runs 15 residues. DNA for the CDR3: TGCATGGCGCCCGCTAGTACAGGGACGAAGGATGAGCAGTTCTTC. Residues: CMAPASTGTKDEQFF.

This clonotype came up once. The gene calls are TRBV20-1 and TRBJ2-7, with 7 bases fitting TRBD1. Germline CDR1 DFQATT, CDR2 SNEGSKA (reference sequence). V gave up 6 bases and J gave up 0 bases; unmatched junction bases: 5. CDR3 length equals 13 residues. This CDR3 is CSAEGDSSYEQYF. The CDR3, as DNA: TGCAGTGCCGAGGGGGACAGCTCCTACGAGCAGTACTTC.

This clonotype has ten or more counts. J is TRBJ1-2 and V is TRBV10-3; D possibly corresponds to TRBD1 (5 bases). From germline, CDR1 is ENHRY and CDR2 SYGVKD. The CDR3 extends over 18 amino acids. The germline V and J ends were trimmed by 8 bases and 5 bases, with 30 bases remaining between them. CDR3 in DNA: TGTGCCATCCAGAGCGGGACCCAACAGCACCACATGGGTTATGGCTACACCTTC. Its protein product is CAIQSGTQQHHMGYGYTF.

This clonotype was picked up many times. The gene calls are TRBV2 and TRBJ2-7, with a weak D call TRBD2 (5 bases). Per the germline V gene, CDR1 is SNHLY and CDR2 is FYNNEI. Trimming took off 7 bases at V and 5 bases at J, with 18 bases between the two ends. There are 14 residues in the CDR3. DNA for the CDR3: TGTGCCAGCATGCCGGGAAACCGCCGGGACGAGCAGTACTTC. Protein product: CASMPGNRRDEQYF. Supplemented by reference TRBV2 and TRBJ2-7, the full variable domain reads EPEVTQTPSHQVTQMGQEVILRCVPISNHLYFYWYRQILGQKVEFLVSFYNNEISEKSEIFDDQFSVERPDGSNFTLKIRSTKLEDSAMYFCASMPGNRRDEQYFGPGTRLTVT.

This clonotype was counted at least ten times. This chain connects TRBV12-3 or TRBV12-4 to TRBJ2-5; 10 bases align to TRBD2. V lost 5 bases and J lost 4; bases outside the gene matches: 10. This CDR3 is 16 amino acids long. Here the CDR3 DNA reads TGTGCCAGCAGTCCACGGGGTAGCGGGAGGAGAGAGACCCAGTACTTC. This translates into CASSPRGSGRRETQYF.

This clonotype was observed many times. The chain's CDR3 is CASRGGTAWEQYF. CDR3 nucleotide sequence: TGTGCCAGCCGGGGCGGGACCGCCTGGGAGCAGTACTTC. V is TRBV6-1 and J is TRBJ2-7; a possible D gene is TRBD2 (6 bases). Deletions cut 8 bases from V and 7 bases from J, with 18 bases between. The CDR3 is made up of 13 amino acids. CDR1 is MNHNS and CDR2 is SASEGT in the germline V gene.

This clonotype was counted a few times. This sequence joins TRBV19 and TRBJ1-1, with TRBD1 identical over 7 bases. J gave up 0 bases and V 8 bases, and 9 bases lay outside the gene matches. Germline V CDR1 and CDR2: LNHDA, SQIVND (reference sequence). The length of the CDR3 is 15 residues. The chain's CDR3 is CASQGQGVLNTEAFF. The CDR3 region has the DNA TGTGCCAGTCAGGGGCAGGGGGTTTTGAACACTGAAGCTTTCTTT.

This clonotype was recorded at least ten times. The chain links TRBV3-1 to TRBJ2-7, with a weak D call TRBD2 (5 bases). CDR1 is LGHDT and CDR2 is YNNKEL in the germline V gene (reference sequence). The CDR3 length is 14 residues. Trimming took off 5 bases at V and 6 bases at J, with 17 bases between the two ends. CDR3 coding DNA: TGTGCCAGCAGCGGACGGTTGACCCGGGGCGAGCAGTACTTC. Its protein is CASSGRLTRGEQYF.

This clonotype was recorded at least ten times. The chain carries TRBV20-1 and TRBJ2-3, with a possible D match to TRBD2 (5 bases). This CDR3 has 11 amino acids. Trimming pared 4 bases from V and 5 bases from J, leaving 7 bases between. The germline V gene has CDR1 DFQATT and CDR2 SNEGSKA (reference sequence). CDR3: CSAMGVDTQYF. Here the CDR3 DNA reads TGCAGTGCTATGGGAGTAGATACGCAGTATTTT.

This clonotype showed up many times. V gene TRBV10-3 combines with J gene TRBJ2-5; 7 bases are a match to TRBD1. V trimming: 4 bases; J trimming: 2 bases; junction bases outside the gene matches: 7. In germline, CDR1 is ENHRY, CDR2 SYGVKD. The CDR3 is 15 amino acids. The CDR3 loop reads CAISARGLGQETQYF. The CDR3 coding sequence is TGTGCCATCAGTGCGAGGGGGCTAGGTCAAGAGACCCAGTACTTC.

This clonotype was recorded once. This chain joins TRBV12-3 or TRBV12-4 and TRBJ1-2; TRBD1 matches at 9 bases. There are 15 residues in the CDR3. Germline trimming cut 3 bases from V and 1 base from J; bases unmatched to any gene: 3. This chain's CDR3 is CASSLETGGNYGYTF. CDR3 sequence (DNA): TGTGCCAGCAGTTTGGAGACAGGGGGTAACTATGGCTACACCTTC.

This clonotype was seen a handful of times. The V call is TRBV6-1, the J call TRBJ2-2; 9 bases are shared with TRBD1. CDR1 is MNHNS and CDR2 is SASEGT in the germline V gene. Unmatched junction bases numbered 8, after V lost 8 bases and J lost 7 bases. The CDR3 runs to 14 residues. In DNA form, the CDR3 reads TGTGCCAGCGCCTACAGGGGGCGAGGCGGGGAGCTGTTTTTT. Amino acid sequence: CASAYRGRGGELFF.

Points on this clonotype: This clone may be a read error of a much larger clone one base away. This chain joins TRBV5-1 and TRBJ2-1; TRBD2 is a possible D gene (6 bases). Trimming left V 4 bases short and J 7 bases short, with 21 bases between. The CDR3 is 16 residues long. CDR1 is SGHRS, CDR2 YFSETQ, per germline. The CDR3 coding sequence is TGCGCCAGCAGCCTGAGACTAGGGGCCGGGCAGAATGAGCAGTTCTTC. The encoded protein is CASSLRLGAGQNEQFF.

This clonotype was detected ten times or more. The chain is built from TRBV4-1 and TRBJ2-7, with D unclear. Between the trimmed V and J ends, which lost 4 bases and 1 base, there was a span of 14 bases. Germline V lookup: CDR1 MGHRA, CDR2 YSYEKL. There are 15 residues in the CDR3. The CDR3 protein is CASSRTTDRSYEQYF. The CDR3 nucleotides are TGCGCCAGCAGCCGCACCACCGACCGATCCTACGAGCAGTACTTC.

This clonotype was counted at least ten times. The chain links TRBV6-2 or TRBV6-3 to TRBJ2-3; D unresolved. With 0 bases removed from V and 3 bases from J, the gap between germline ends came to 4 bases. The germline V gene encodes CDR1 MNHEY and CDR2 SVGEGT. The CDR3 contains 13 residues. The CDR3 protein is CASSYSETDTQYF. The CDR3 DNA sequence: TGTGCCAGCAGTTACTCAGAGACAGATACGCAGTATTTT.

This clonotype was recorded at least ten times. V gene TRBV6-1 combines with J gene TRBJ2-1, with TRBD2 matching over 8 bases. The V and J ends lost 4 bases and 6 bases, in that order; junction bases with no gene match: 2. From germline, CDR1 is MNHNS and CDR2 SASEGT. The CDR3 totals 13 residues. The DNA of the CDR3 is TGTGCCAGCAGTGCGGGGGGGCGCAATGAGCAGTTCTTC. Translation gives CASSAGGRNEQFF.

This clonotype was observed many times. The chain is built from TRBV11-2 and TRBJ1-2; 10 nucleotides match TRBD1. CDR3 length equals 14 residues. The V gene's germline CDR1 is SGHAT and CDR2 FQNNGV. The ends lost 5 bases at V and 7 bases at J; junction bases unmatched: 7. The CDR3 sequence: CASSPGTGVAGYTF. As DNA, the CDR3 is TGTGCCAGCAGCCCGGGGACAGGGGTCGCTGGCTACACCTTC.

This clonotype was detected only a few times. This chain links TRBV6-2 or TRBV6-3 with TRBJ2-7; D perhaps matches TRBD1 (6 bases). With 0 bases removed from V and 1 base from J, the gap between germline ends came to 13 bases. CDR1 is MNHEY and CDR2 is SVGEGT in the germline V gene. The CDR3 sequence is 16 residues long. This CDR3 reads CASSYSGVGQSYEQYF. In nucleotides, the CDR3 is TGTGCCAGCAGTTACTCGGGTGTGGGACAATCCTACGAGCAGTACTTC.

This clonotype was detected many times. V gene TRBV18 combines with J gene TRBJ2-7; TRBD1 matches 11 bases. The germline V gene encodes CDR1 KGHSH and CDR2 LQKENI. The CDR3 is made up of 15 amino acids. V lost 3 bases and J lost 4; bases outside the gene matches: 5. The DNA of the CDR3 is TGTGCCAGCTCACCTGGACAGGGGGCATCGTACGAGCAGTACTTC. This codes for CASSPGQGASYEQYF.

This clonotype has ten or more counts. This chain connects TRBV30 to TRBJ2-7; TRBD2 agrees at 10 bases. J gave up 4 bases and V 0 bases, and 3 bases lay outside the gene matches. Germline V gene sequence: CDR1 GTSNPN, CDR2 SVGIG (reference sequence). The CDR3 length is 14 residues. The CDR3 loop is CAWSVRAGGYEQYF. The CDR3 nucleotides read TGTGCCTGGAGTGTACGAGCGGGAGGGTACGAGCAGTACTTC.